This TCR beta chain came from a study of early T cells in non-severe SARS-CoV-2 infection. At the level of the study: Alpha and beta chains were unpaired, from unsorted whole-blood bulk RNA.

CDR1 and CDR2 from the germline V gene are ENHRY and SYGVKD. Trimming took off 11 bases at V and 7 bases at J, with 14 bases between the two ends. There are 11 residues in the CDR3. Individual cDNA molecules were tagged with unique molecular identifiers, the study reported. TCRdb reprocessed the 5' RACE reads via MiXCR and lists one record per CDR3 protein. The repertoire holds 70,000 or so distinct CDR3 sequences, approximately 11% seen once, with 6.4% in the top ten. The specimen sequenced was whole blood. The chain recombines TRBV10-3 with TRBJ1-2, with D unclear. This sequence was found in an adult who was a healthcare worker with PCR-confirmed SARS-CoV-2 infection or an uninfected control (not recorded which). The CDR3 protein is CAPHAQCGYTF. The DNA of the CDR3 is TGTGCCCCCCACGCCCAGTGTGGCTACACCTTC.